The 3 T cell receptor beta chains below all came from one sample that was sequenced in a study of T cells in Graves' hyperthyroidism and ophthalmopathy. The TCR beta CDR3 regions underwent amplification using RNA transcripts as the source. The HTBI primer set served for first-round RT-PCR of the TCR CDR3. From the multiplex PCR reads, TCRdb called clonotypes with MiXCR, one entry per CDR3 protein. The data contain a few hundred thousand distinct CDR3 sequences, around 16% of them singletons. Specimen: blood. These receptors were obtained from a man in his forties with Graves' hyperthyroidism.

The table lists this clonotype with many counts. The chain joins TRBV11-2 to TRBJ2-3; D is undetermined. Germline V gene lookup returns CDR1 SGHAT and CDR2 FQNNGV. CDR3 length equals 13 residues. The V and J ends lost 3 bases and 6 bases respectively, with 10 bases between them. The CDR3 DNA reads TGTGCCAGCAGCTTTGGGGATTCCGATACGCAGTATTTT. Translated, it gives CASSFGDSDTQYF.

The V and J genes are TRBV20-1 and TRBJ2-7; 9 nucleotides agree with TRBD2. The CDR3 runs 14 residues. Per germline, CDR1 DFQATT and CDR2 SNEGSKA (reference sequence). Trimming at V came to 7 bases and at J to 3 bases, leaving 10 bases not matched to a gene. The CDR3 protein is CSVSRPSGDYEQYF. The DNA for the CDR3 is TGCAGTGTTAGTCGGCCTAGCGGGGACTACGAGCAGTACTTC.

This clonotype has ten or more counts. The chain carries TRBV18 and TRBJ2-1; possibly TRBD1 for D (6 bases). The germline gives CDR1 KGHSH, CDR2 LQKENI. Deletions cut 0 bases from V and 7 bases from J, with 16 bases between. The CDR3 has 16 residues. CDR3 bases: TGTGCCAGCTCACCACCAGGACAGCGAACAGTGAATGAGCAGTTCTTC. It specifies CASSPPGQRTVNEQFF.